This T cell receptor (beta chain) came from a study of vaccination and CD4 T cells after COVID-19. Study-wide background: Convalescent cases comprised 9 or 10 mild and one severe, all SARS-CoV-2 positive by nasal swab PCR.

Points from the study as a whole: The median number of SARS-CoV-2-reactive clonotypes increased from roughly 22 to 38, a change that did not reach significance.

About this clonotype: Its antigen is unknown.

The V gene's germline CDR1 is MGHRA and CDR2 YSYEKL. The CDR3 sequence is 16 residues long. Deletions cut 1 base from V and 2 bases from J, with 15 bases between. Sequenced with the Oncomine TCR Beta short-read assay was DNA taken from cultured CD4+ T cells. TCRdb fed the PCR reads into MiXCR, producing one record per CDR3 protein. The sample includes 25,000 or so distinct CDR3 sequences, around two fifths of them seen just once. As to treatment: roughly 10-day PBMC culture with coronavirus spike peptide pools or control peptides (ViraFEST assay). Expanded clonotypes were found by TCR sequencing after peptide-pool stimulation (ViraFEST). Investigators isolated CD4+ T cells by negative selection after approximately 11 days of culture.

Sequences were obtained from CD4+ T cells from blood, cultured in vitro. V gene TRBV4-1 combines with J gene TRBJ2-7, with D unclear. This TCR derives from a human donor who had recovered from COVID-19. CDR3 DNA: TGCGCCAGCAGCCAAGTGGAGACCATGGGCGCCTACGAGCAGTACTTC. It translates to CASSQVETMGAYEQYF.